Described below is a single TCR beta chain sequence and its context. These data come from a study of OX40 agonist ivuxolimab in advanced cancers. The CDR3 sequence is 14 residues long. Per germline, CDR1 MNHEY and CDR2 SVGAGI. V shed 5 bases, J shed 1 base, and the junction held 4 bases outside the gene matches. The protocol was immunoSEQ multiplex PCR, while the TCRdb copy is restricted to in-frame clones and leaves out a portion. In the table there are around 30,000 clones, roughly 90% of which are singletons. This chain links TRBV6-5 with TRBJ2-5, with 7 bases fitting TRBD1. The sequenced sample was CD4+ or CD8+ T cells sorted from blood, obtained in a trial of the OX40 agonist ivuxolimab. This clonotype was sampled from an adult with an advanced solid tumor such as melanoma, head and neck, liver or kidney cancer. DNA for the CDR3: TGTGCCAGCAGTCGGACAGGACCCCAAGAGACCCAGTACTTC. It yields the protein CASSRTGPQETQYF.